A selection of T cell receptor beta chains follows, all from one sample in a study of cytomegalovirus exposure and HLA in healthy donors. This table comes from immunoSEQ multiplex PCR, and its TCRdb copy is limited to in-frame clones, with some not included. This sample has approximately 79,000 clones, with around 76% found just once. The specimen was PBMCs. The receptors stem from a male donor in good health and CMV-seropositive. CDR3s include the opening cysteine and the closing phenylalanine or tryptophan. D genes are given only for firm matches. For some rows the clone size is stated as once, few or many, or as a class when expanded; others skip it.

clone_size j_call d_call v_call cdr3_nt cdr3_aa
- TRBJ1-2 TRBD1 TRBV7-2 TGTGCCAGCAGCTTACAGCGACAGGGGGCAGGCTACACCTTC CASSLQRQGAGYTF
- TRBJ1-1 TRBD1 TRBV27 TGTGCCAGCAGTTTAACCGGGACAGGGCCCTTGAACACTGAAGCTTTCTTT CASSLTGTGPLNTEAFF
- TRBJ2-1 TRBD2 TRBV7-8 TGTGCCAGCAGCTTAGGTAACGGGAGGGTCCGCGGTGAGCAGTTCTTC CASSLGNGRVRGEQFF
- TRBJ2-1 TRBD2 TRBV7-3 TGTGCCAGCAGCTCCCCTTCGACTAGCGTATATGAGCAGTTCTTC CASSSPSTSVYEQFF
- TRBJ1-1 - TRBV5-4 TGTGCCAGCAGCCCGGGGCGGGGGCACTTGAACACTGAAGCTTTCTTT CASSPGRGHLNTEAFF
once TRBJ2-7 TRBD1 TRBV4-3 TGCGCCAGCAGCCAAGATGGGCCCGGGACAGGGGGCCCGCAGTACTTC CASSQDGPGTGGPQYF
- TRBJ1-2 TRBD1 TRBV10-3 TGTGCCATCAGTGAGCAGGGACAGGGTCGGGGTGGCTACACCTTC CAISEQGQGRGGYTF
- TRBJ2-2 - TRBV18 TGTGCCAGCTCACGGGAACAGGGCTCCGGGGAGCTGTTTTTT CASSREQGSGELFF
- TRBJ2-7 - TRBV21-1 TGTGCCAGCAAACCGGGACAGGGACCCGAGGAGCAGTACTTC CASKPGQGPEEQYF
- TRBJ2-1 - TRBV2 TGTGCCTCCCAAAGAGCCCAAGTGCTAAACTTCAATGAGCAGTTCTTC CASQRAQVLNFNEQFF
- TRBJ1-1 TRBD1 TRBV28 TGTGCCAGCAGTTTAGAGATGCAGGGGGCTGAAGCTTTCTTT CASSLEMQGAEAFF
- TRBJ1-5 TRBD1 TRBV9 TGTGCCAGCAGCGTAGGGACAGGGATCGGCAATCAGCCCCAGCATTTT CASSVGTGIGNQPQHF
- TRBJ2-2 TRBD1 TRBV6-4 TGTGCCAGCAGTCGACAGGGGACCGGGGAGCTGTTTTTT CASSRQGTGELFF
once TRBJ1-2 TRBD1 TRBV15 TGTGCCACCGCAGCCGACAGGGCGGGAGGCTACACCTTC CATAADRAGGYTF
- TRBJ2-1 - TRBV5-4 TGTGCCAGCAGTTCAGACAGAATGACACACAATGAGCAGTTCTTC CASSSDRMTHNEQFF
few TRBJ2-5 - TRBV4-2 TGTGCCAGCAGCCAAGATACGGGGGTCGGTTCAGAGACCCAGTACTTC CASSQDTGVGSETQYF
- TRBJ1-3 - TRBV7-9 TGTGCCAGCAGCATCATAGTCTCTGGAAACACCATATATTTT CASSIIVSGNTIYF
once TRBJ2-1 TRBD1 TRBV5-1 TGCGCCAGCAGCTCGACAGGGGTATCTTACAATGAGCAGTTCTTC CASSSTGVSYNEQFF
- TRBJ1-1 TRBD1 TRBV7-6 TGTGCCAGCAGCTTACGGACAGGGACCGATGAAGCTTTCTTT CASSLRTGTDEAFF
few TRBJ1-1 - TRBV6-6 TGTGCCAGCAGTTACTCCGTGCGGAACACTGAAGCTTTCTTT CASSYSVRNTEAFF
- TRBJ1-4 TRBD1 TRBV7-9 TGTGCCAGCAGCTCACGACAGGGGTATGAAAAACTGTTTTTT CASSSRQGYEKLFF
few TRBJ2-3 - TRBV5-4 TGTGCCAGCAGCTTGGACACCTTCACAGATACGCAGTATTTT CASSLDTFTDTQYF
- TRBJ2-3 - TRBV9 TGTGCCAGCAGCGCAGGGAGGATGTCAGATACGCAGTATTTT CASSAGRMSDTQYF
- TRBJ2-3 - TRBV7-9 TGTGCCAGCAGCCCCCCGGATACGCAGTATTTT CASSPPDTQYF
once TRBJ1-3 - TRBV28 TGTGCCAGCACCGAGGACAGCTCTGGAAACACCATATATTTT CASTEDSSGNTIYF
- TRBJ2-4 TRBD2 TRBV5-1 TGCGCCAGCAGCCGTCTAGCGGGAGGGGAAGCCAAAAACATTCAGTACTTC CASSRLAGGEAKNIQYF